These 17 T cell receptor beta chains were all obtained from the same sample, sequenced in a study of cytomegalovirus exposure and HLA in healthy donors. 13 Jbeta primers and 60 Vbeta primers were used for the PCR. Assay: immunoSEQ multiplex PCR; the TCRdb copy retains only in-frame clones and omits some. The specimen's table records about 130,000 clones. The specimen was PBMCs. These receptors all stem from a man between 18 and 29 years old in good health and CMV-seronegative.

DNA for the CDR3: TGTGCCAGCAGCAACTACCTTGATACGCAGTATTTT. The encoded protein is CASSNYLDTQYF. V gene TRBV7-3 combines with J gene TRBJ2-3; no clear D gene. The germline V gene encodes CDR1 SGHTA and CDR2 FQGTGA. V lost 5 bases to trimming and J lost 6 bases, with 9 bases between them. CDR3 size: 12 residues.

The rearrangement uses TRBV30 and TRBJ2-7, with 9 bases matching TRBD2. V shed 1 base and J 6 bases; nucleotides not matched to a gene: 4. Looked up from germline, CDR1 is GTSNPN and CDR2 is SVGIG (reference sequence). The CDR3 totals 13 residues. CDR3 residues: CAWSGGLAAEQYF. The CDR3 bases are TGTGCCTGGAGTGGGGGACTAGCTGCCGAGCAGTACTTC.

About this clone: The sample has other DNA sequences that encode this CDR3 too. This chain joins TRBV9 and TRBJ2-6; the D is unclear. The CDR3 is 15 amino acids. Trimming stripped 0 bases from V and 0 bases from J, with 4 bases between. Germline CDR1 and CDR2: SGDLS and YYNGEE. In DNA form, the CDR3 reads TGTGCCAGCAGCGTAGGGAGCTCTGGGGCCAACGTCCTGACTTTC. Amino acids: CASSVGSSGANVLTF.

V gene TRBV5-1 combines with J gene TRBJ1-2; D remains unclear. The CDR3 consists of 13 residues. The germline gives CDR1 SGHRS, CDR2 YFSETQ. V was shortened by 3 bases and J by 6 bases, with 12 bases between the two germline ends. DNA for the CDR3: TGCGCCAGCAGCTCTGAAACCAGGAATGGCTACACCTTC. Its translation: CASSSETRNGYTF.

V usage is TRBV11-3 and J usage is TRBJ2-1; 7 bases line up with TRBD2. The V gene end was trimmed by 5 bases and the J gene end by 9 bases; junction bases not matched to a gene: 7. The germline V gene has CDR1 SGHNT and CDR2 YENEEA. The CDR3 has 13 amino acids. CDR3: CASSPAREGEQFF. CDR3 in DNA: TGTGCCAGCAGCCCCGCAAGGGAGGGTGAGCAGTTCTTC.

This rearrangement joins TRBV7-8 to TRBJ2-5, with TRBD2 identical over 14 bases. Losses at the gene ends were 6 bases for V and 4 bases for J; bases not matched to a gene: 7. CDR1 and CDR2 (germline): SGHVS, FQNEAQ. The CDR3 is 16 amino acids. The CDR3 coding sequence is TGTGCCAGCAGACAGCGGACTAGCGGGAGGACAGAGACCCAGTACTTC. Protein product: CASRQRTSGRTETQYF.

The V and J genes are TRBV25-1 and TRBJ1-5; D possibly corresponds to TRBD1 (5 bases). This CDR3 region has 16 residues. Trimming took off 5 bases at V and 2 bases at J, with 16 bases between the two ends. Looked up from germline, CDR1 is MGHDK and CDR2 is SYGVNS. In DNA, the CDR3 is TGTGCCAGCAGTAACGCAGGGTCTCGAGGCAATCAGCCCCAGCATTTT. Protein product: CASSNAGSRGNQPQHF.

The rearrangement joins TRBV2 to TRBJ1-1; D call uncertain. V dropped 4 bases and J dropped 6 bases, with 12 bases sitting between them. Germline values: CDR1 SNHLY, CDR2 FYNNEI. This CDR3 is built from 13 residues. The CDR3 spells CASSGSGVAEAFF. In DNA form, the CDR3 reads TGTGCCAGCAGTGGTTCCGGGGTAGCTGAAGCTTTCTTT.

V gene TRBV9 combines with J gene TRBJ1-3; D is perhaps TRBD1 (5 bases). The CDR3 runs to 18 residues. Germline V gene data show CDR1 as SGDLS and CDR2 as YYNGEE. The germline V and J ends were trimmed by 3 bases and 4 bases, with 23 bases remaining between them. The CDR3, as DNA: TGTGCCAGCAGCGCAGTAGAGAGGGGACTTAGATACGGAAACACCATATATTTT. Encoded protein: CASSAVERGLRYGNTIYF. The variable domain in full, completed from reference TRBV9 and TRBJ1-3, reads DSGVTQTPKHLITATGQRVTLRCSPRSGDLSVYWYQQSLDQGLQFLIQYYNGEERAKGNILERFSAQQFPDLHSELNLSSLELGDSALYFCASSAVERGLRYGNTIYFGEGSWLTVV.

V is TRBV2 and J is TRBJ2-5, with 9 bases aligning to TRBD1. The J call may be incorrect, as the DNA end agrees better with TRBJ2-7. This CDR3 region has 15 residues. CDR1 is SNHLY and CDR2 is FYNNEI in the germline V gene. The CDR3 reads CASRMGQGPSYEQYF. CDR3 coding DNA: TGTGCCAGCAGGATGGGACAGGGTCCCTCCTACGAGCAGTACTTC.

The chain couples TRBV5-1 to TRBJ2-1; tentatively, D is TRBD2 (5 bases). The germline CDR1 and CDR2 sequences are SGHRS and YFSETQ. Trimming took 4 bases from V and 8 from J, leaving 16 bases between them. The CDR3 is 14 residues long. The CDR3 loop is CASSTIEEVDEQFF. DNA for the CDR3: TGCGCCAGCAGCACGATAGAGGAGGTTGATGAGCAGTTCTTC.

V and J are TRBV9 and TRBJ2-7; 11 bases are shared with TRBD1. The germline V gene has CDR1 SGDLS and CDR2 YYNGEE. J gave up 4 bases and V 3 bases, and 9 bases lay outside the gene matches. CDR3 length: 16 amino acids. CDR3 DNA sequence: TGTGCCAGCAGCGGTAATCCGGGACAGGGGGTGTACGAGCAGTACTTC. Residues: CASSGNPGQGVYEQYF.

The chain has TRBV10-3 and TRBJ2-7; D possibly corresponds to TRBD2 (6 bases). V was shortened by 11 bases and J by 2 bases, with 16 bases between the two germline ends. Germline lookup yields CDR1 ENHRY and CDR2 SYGVKD. The CDR3 sequence is 13 residues long. CDR3 sequence: CAVAGTDTYEQYF. The CDR3 DNA is TGTGCCGTCGCCGGGACTGATACCTACGAGCAGTACTTC.

V gene TRBV27 combines with J gene TRBJ2-7; D gene ambiguous. This CDR3 contains 11 residues. Trimming left V 8 bases short and J 6 bases short, with 11 bases between. Per germline, CDR1 MNHEY and CDR2 SMNVEV (reference sequence). CDR3 nucleotides: TGTGCCAGCGGTACGACTGCCGAGCAGTACTTC. It yields the protein CASGTTAEQYF.

The chain links TRBV6-5 to TRBJ1-1; possibly TRBD1 for D (6 bases). V was pared by 2 bases and J by 4 bases, with 14 bases between. CDR1 and CDR2 (germline): MNHEY, SVGAGI. This CDR3 has 15 amino acids. Written as DNA, the CDR3 is TGTGCCAGCAGTTACGTGGGGGCGCGGGTCACTGAAGCTTTCTTT. As protein: CASSYVGARVTEAFF.

V and J are TRBV14 and TRBJ1-3; the D gene is possibly TRBD1 (5 bases). This CDR3 is built from 13 residues. Per germline, CDR1 SGHDN and CDR2 FVKESK. CDR3 sequence: CASQWGDGNTIYF. CDR3 in DNA: TGTGCATCCCAATGGGGGGATGGAAACACCATATATTTT.

Comment on this clone: The sample holds other DNA sequences that translate to the same CDR3. V gene TRBV27 combines with J gene TRBJ2-5, with D uncertain. This CDR3 contains 11 residues. The V and J ends lost 3 bases and 5 bases respectively, with 4 bases between them. Germline V gene lookup returns CDR1 MNHEY and CDR2 SMNVEV (reference sequence). CDR3: CASSFRETQYF. The DNA of the CDR3 is TGTGCCAGCAGTTTCCGGGAGACCCAGTACTTC.